These 13 T cell receptor beta chains were all obtained from the same sample, sequenced in a study of cytomegalovirus exposure and HLA in healthy donors. The data were produced by immunoSEQ multiplex PCR, yet TCRdb's version contains in-frame clones alone and is incomplete. The sample has tens of thousands of clones; roughly 95% are singletons. Material for sequencing was PBMCs. The receptors shown here come from a woman aged 18-29 years in good health and CMV-seropositive.

The chain employs TRBV9 and TRBJ1-2; TRBD1 is a possible D gene (6 bases). The CDR3 is made up of 16 amino acids. V was pared by 3 bases and J by 0 bases, with 15 bases between. Germline CDR1 and CDR2: SGDLS and YYNGEE. The CDR3 region is CASSEGGGPTNYGYTF. As DNA, the CDR3 is TGTGCCAGCAGCGAGGGGGGGGGACCGACTAACTATGGCTACACCTTC.

The CDR3 is CASSSVGGTEAFF. The CDR3 nucleotides read TGTGCCAGCAGTTCCGTAGGGGGCACTGAAGCTTTCTTT. The chain links TRBV28 to TRBJ1-1, with D possibly being TRBD1 (6 bases). V was pared by 4 bases and J by 4 bases, with 10 bases between. The CDR3 length is 13 residues. Germline loops: CDR1 MDHEN, CDR2 SYDVKM.

This clone was seen a few times. The J gene is TRBJ1-4, the V gene TRBV2, with TRBD1 matching 7 bases. V shed 8 bases and J 11 bases; nucleotides not matched to a gene: 5. This CDR3 region has 11 residues. Germline CDR1 reads SNHLY; CDR2 reads FYNNEI. The CDR3 spells CASGDRAKLFF. CDR3 bases: TGTGCCAGCGGAGACAGGGCGAAACTGTTTTTT.

This chain uses TRBV28 with TRBJ1-1; possibly TRBD1 for D (6 bases). CDR1 is MDHEN, CDR2 SYDVKM, per germline. Trimming pared 6 bases from V and 0 bases from J, leaving 11 bases between. The CDR3 has 14 residues. The CDR3, as DNA: TGTGCCAGCAGCCTCAGGGGCATGAACACTGAAGCTTTCTTT. Translating gives CASSLRGMNTEAFF.

The chain couples TRBV29-1 to TRBJ2-3; perhaps TRBD2 as D (5 bases). The ends were cut back, 5 bases at V and 11 bases at J, with 14 bases in the middle. The CDR3 sequence is 11 residues long. The germline V gene has CDR1 SQVTM and CDR2 ANQGSEA. CDR3 residues: CSVSPAEVQYF. For the CDR3, the DNA is TGCAGCGTTTCCCCGGCGGAGGTGCAGTATTTT.

This clone was detected once. The rearrangement uses TRBV5-6 and TRBJ2-2; 10 nucleotides agree with TRBD2. CDR3 length equals 15 residues. The junction had 3 bases not matched to a gene; V was cut back by 4 bases and J by 3 bases. The germline gives CDR1 SGHDT, CDR2 YYEEEE. CDR3 bases: TGTGCCAGCAGCGGAGGACTAGCGGACACCGGGGAGCTGTTTTTT. Protein: CASSGGLADTGELFF. The full variable domain, rest sourced from reference TRBV5-6 and TRBJ2-2, is DAGVTQSPTHLIKTRGQQVTLRCSPKSGHDTVSWYQQALGQGPQFIFQYYEEEERQRGNFPDRFSGHQFPNYSSELNVNALLLGDSALYLCASSGGLADTGELFFGEGSRLTVL.

The DNA for the CDR3 is TGCAGCGTCTTGGGACAAGTCTCCTACAATGAGCAGTTCTTC. Translated: CSVLGQVSYNEQFF. The chain carries TRBV29-1 and TRBJ2-1; weak D call: TRBD1 (6 bases). The V gene's germline CDR1 is SQVTM and CDR2 ANQGSEA. The CDR3 covers 14 residues. V lost 6 bases and J 0 bases, leaving 12 bases between the germline ends.

This chain joins TRBV13 and TRBJ2-2, with 7 positions matching TRBD1. This CDR3 is built from 15 residues. J was trimmed by 4 bases and V by 5 bases; bases with no gene match: 7. Per the germline V gene, CDR1 is PRHDT and CDR2 is FYEKMQ (reference sequence). The DNA of the CDR3 is TGTGCCAGCAGCGTGAACAGGGGCAGCACCGGGGAGCTGTTTTTT. Protein sequence: CASSVNRGSTGELFF.

The rearrangement uses TRBV28 and TRBJ2-5; TRBD2 agrees at 12 bases. The CDR3 runs 17 residues. J was trimmed by 1 base and V by 10 bases; bases with no gene match: 13. The germline gives CDR1 MDHEN, CDR2 SYDVKM. CDR3 protein: CATEGGGLAGSQETQYF. The CDR3 coding sequence is TGTGCCACCGAGGGCGGAGGACTAGCGGGAAGCCAAGAGACCCAGTACTTC. The variable domain in full, with the rest retrieved from reference TRBV28 and TRBJ2-5, is DVKVTQSSRYLVKRTGEKVFLECVQDMDHENMFWYRQDPGLGLRLIYFSYDVKMKEKGDIPEGYSVSREKKERFSLILESASTNQTSMYLCATEGGGLAGSQETQYFGPGTRLLVL.

The chain employs TRBV5-5 and TRBJ2-7; TRBD2 aligns across 9 bases. V was pared by 2 bases and J by 4 bases, with 7 bases of the junction left unmatched. There are 15 residues in the CDR3. Germline loops: CDR1 SGHKS, CDR2 YYEKEE (reference sequence). The CDR3 region has the DNA TGTGCCAGCAGCTTTAGCGGGAGTAAAGAGTACGAGCAGTACTTC. Translated: CASSFSGSKEYEQYF.

The rearrangement links TRBV11-2 to TRBJ2-7; 12 bases fit TRBD2. The germline CDR1 and CDR2 sequences are SGHAT and FQNNGV. The CDR3 has 17 residues. V trimming: 0 bases; J trimming: 7 bases; junction bases outside the gene matches: 10. In DNA form, the CDR3 reads TGTGCCAGCAGCTTAGATCGGCCTAGCGGGAGGGCCGGGGAGCAGTACTTC. This codes for CASSLDRPSGRAGEQYF.

V is TRBV27 and J is TRBJ2-7; 7 nucleotides align to TRBD2. With V trimmed by 8 bases and J by 2 bases, 9 bases remained unmatched. Germline CDR1 reads MNHEY; CDR2 reads SMNVEV (reference sequence). CDR3 length: 14 amino acids. In DNA, the CDR3 is TGTGCCAGCCAGGTGGGAGCGGGGACCTACGAGCAGTACTTC. The encoded protein is CASQVGAGTYEQYF.

The chain links TRBV7-9 to TRBJ2-6; no definite D call. This CDR3 region has 13 residues. Trimming pared 3 bases from V and 2 bases from J, leaving 2 bases between. Germline V gene sequence: CDR1 SEHNR, CDR2 FQNEAQ (reference sequence). The CDR3 region is CASSFAGANVLTF. The DNA for the CDR3 is TGTGCCAGCAGCTTCGCTGGGGCCAACGTCCTGACTTTC.